This TCR beta chain was obtained from a study of cytomegalovirus exposure and HLA in healthy donors. Study in general: Of some 360 genotyped donors, 70% to 85% clustered with self-reported Caucasian donors. General study points: Some V segments, TRBV6-2 and TRBV6-3 among them, were indistinguishable and were therefore excluded.

60 Vbeta and 13 Jbeta primers were used in PCR. Some clones are missing from TCRdb's copy, which holds only in-frame ones; the method was immunoSEQ multiplex PCR. The table has over 110,000 clones, approximately 83% seen once; the top ten hold around 2.4%. The CDR3 is made up of 18 amino acids. The V end was cut by 4 bases, the J end by 9 bases, with 28 bases between. CDR1 is SGHTA and CDR2 is FQGNSA in the germline V gene. Regarding this clone: No antigen is known for it.

As for the donors, each was a healthy bone marrow donor. The sample taken for sequencing was PBMCs. The source is a male donor in good health and CMV-seronegative. This chain links TRBV7-2 with TRBJ1-5; perhaps TRBD1 as D (5 bases). The CDR3 coding sequence is TGTGCCAGCAGCTATAGGGGATCAGGTAGGTTAGGCGATCGGCCCCAGCATTTT. It yields the protein CASSYRGSGRLGDRPQHF.